These 22 T cell receptor beta chains came from one sample sequenced in a study of T cell repertoires in urothelial bladder cancer. This table comes from immunoSEQ multiplex PCR, and its TCRdb copy is limited to in-frame clones, with some not included. The sample has some 9,000 clones, 58% seen once. The specimen was tumor-infiltrating cells from bladder cancer. Receptors were obtained from a human donor with urothelial carcinoma.

V gene TRBV6-6 combines with J gene TRBJ2-1; 12 bases map to TRBD2. This CDR3 is 15 amino acids long. V trimming: 7 bases; J trimming: 9 bases; junction bases outside the gene matches: 10. Germline CDR1 and CDR2: MNHNY and SVGAGI (reference sequence). The CDR3 is CASTSSGLAGSEQFF. In DNA, the CDR3 is TGTGCCAGCACCAGTAGTGGACTAGCGGGATCTGAGCAGTTCTTC.

V and J are TRBV28 and TRBJ2-2, with 11 bases fitting TRBD2. This CDR3 spans 19 amino acids. Per germline, CDR1 MDHEN and CDR2 SYDVKM. The V segment lost 6 bases and the J segment 4 bases; nucleotides outside the gene matches: 16. CDR3 residues: CASSPNRIAGGPVTGELFF. The CDR3 nucleotides are TGTGCCAGCAGCCCAAACCGGATAGCGGGGGGGCCGGTCACCGGGGAGCTGTTTTTT.

In this sample, this clone turned up a few times. V is TRBV6-6 and J is TRBJ1-3; 9 bases are shared with TRBD1. The CDR3 extends over 14 amino acids. After removal of 6 bases from V and 5 bases from J, the junction contained 5 bases not matched to a gene. In germline, CDR1 is MNHNY, CDR2 SVGAGI (reference sequence). The CDR3 region is CASSQGTGRNTIYF. CDR3 nucleotide sequence: TGTGCCAGCAGCCAAGGGACAGGGAGAAACACCATATATTTT.

This clone was counted a few times. The chain uses TRBV2 and TRBJ1-1, with D perhaps TRBD1 (5 bases). V was trimmed by 4 bases and J by 0 bases, leaving 9 bases between them. This CDR3 comprises 14 residues. Per germline, CDR1 SNHLY and CDR2 FYNNEI. The CDR3 bases are TGTGCCAGCAGTGTTGGGACTCTGAACACTGAAGCTTTCTTT. This sequence encodes CASSVGTLNTEAFF.

The chain links TRBV6-6 to TRBJ2-1, with D hard to call. V shed 6 bases and J shed 0 bases, with 12 bases lying between them. Germline lookup yields CDR1 MNHNY and CDR2 SVGAGI (reference sequence). This CDR3 region has 15 residues. The CDR3 spells CASSPGLSSYNEQFF. DNA of the CDR3: TGTGCCAGCAGCCCCGGTCTGAGCTCCTACAATGAGCAGTTCTTC.

V is TRBV15 and J is TRBJ1-5; a weak D match, TRBD1 (5 bases). This CDR3 contains 14 residues. CDR1 and CDR2 (germline): LNHNV, YYDKDF (reference sequence). V lost 8 bases and J 2 bases, leaving 13 bases between the germline ends. CDR3 residues: CATDPGTRNQPQHF. CDR3 DNA: TGTGCCACCGACCCGGGGACGCGCAATCAGCCCCAGCATTTT.

In its sample, this clone ranks as medium-sized (0.01 to 0.1%). The V call is TRBV5-8, the J call TRBJ2-1, with D possibly being TRBD1 (6 bases). Germline loops: CDR1 SGHTS, CDR2 YDEGEE. The CDR3 totals 16 residues. Trimming cost V 1 base and J 0 bases, with 11 bases left between them. The CDR3 sequence: CASSLSGVGSYNEQFF. For the CDR3, the DNA is TGTGCCAGCAGCTTGTCAGGGGTTGGCTCCTACAATGAGCAGTTCTTC.

The genes are TRBV6-1 and TRBJ1-2; D unresolved. Trimming left V 9 bases short and J 4 bases short, with 6 bases between. CDR1 and CDR2 from the germline V gene are MNHNS and SASEGT. The CDR3 is made up of 10 amino acids. The CDR3 DNA reads TGTGCCAGTGAGGCCTATGGCTACACCTTC. Translating it yields CASEAYGYTF.

V usage is TRBV4-2 and J usage is TRBJ2-1, with D perhaps matching TRBD1 (6 bases). Germline CDR1 LGHNA, CDR2 YNFKEQ. The CDR3 length is 14 residues. V lost 5 bases and J 5 bases, leaving 13 bases between the germline ends. DNA for the CDR3: TGTGCCAGCAGCTCAGGGGTCGGGGACAATGAGCAGTTCTTC. Translating gives CASSSGVGDNEQFF.

The chain recombines TRBV29-1 with TRBJ2-1; 8 bases fit TRBD1. Germline-derived CDR1 and CDR2 are SQVTM and ANQGSEA. V trimming: 4 bases; J trimming: 3 bases; junction bases outside the gene matches: 2. The CDR3 covers 13 residues. CDR3: CSVAGGGYNEQFF. The CDR3 nucleotides are TGCAGCGTTGCAGGGGGCGGCTACAATGAGCAGTTCTTC.

This clone is judged medium-sized. The J gene is TRBJ1-5, the V gene TRBV6-1; a weak D match, TRBD1 (6 bases). Germline V gives CDR1 MNHNS, CDR2 SASEGT. CDR3 size: 14 residues. Trimming removed 6 bases from V and 5 bases from J, with 14 bases in between. CDR3 DNA sequence: TGTGCCAGCAGCCTATACGGGGGGCATCAGCCCCAGCATTTT. Protein product: CASSLYGGHQPQHF.

The chain uses TRBV7-8 and TRBJ2-1; D is unresolved. Germline loops: CDR1 SGHVS, CDR2 FQNEAQ. V was shortened by 3 bases and J by 0 bases, with 9 bases between the two germline ends. This CDR3 is built from 15 residues. The CDR3 is CASSFTESSYNEQFF. CDR3 DNA sequence: TGTGCCAGCAGCTTCACCGAAAGCTCCTACAATGAGCAGTTCTTC.

The CDR3 sequence: CASSLVGGSNYGYTF. As DNA, the CDR3 is TGTGCCAGCAGCTTAGTTGGGGGTTCTAACTATGGCTACACCTTC. This sequence joins TRBV7-2 and TRBJ1-2, with D perhaps TRBD1 (5 bases). The CDR3 loop spans 15 amino acids. The germline V and J ends were trimmed by 1 base and 0 bases, with 9 bases remaining between them. The germline V gene has CDR1 SGHTA and CDR2 FQGNSA.

This clone appeared a few times. J is TRBJ1-3 and V is TRBV5-1; maybe TRBD1 (5 bases). This CDR3 spans 15 amino acids. In germline, CDR1 is SGHRS, CDR2 YFSETQ. V dropped 7 bases and J dropped 6 bases, with 20 bases sitting between them. CDR3 residues: CASSTGGREENTIYF. CDR3 bases: TGCGCCAGCTCTACGGGAGGCAGGGAAGAAAACACCATATATTTT.

V usage is TRBV5-4 and J usage is TRBJ2-7, with 7 nucleotides matching TRBD2. V lost 4 bases, J lost 7 bases, and 14 bases stayed unmatched. Germline V gene lookup returns CDR1 SGHNT and CDR2 YYREEE (reference sequence). This CDR3 has 15 amino acids. The CDR3 DNA follows: TGTGCCAGCAGCGCCGGACTAGAAAGAGTTAGGGAGCAGTACTTC. Encoded protein: CASSAGLERVREQYF.

This clone is medium-sized (0.01 to 0.1%) by share. The chain combines TRBV19 with TRBJ1-6; D is undetermined. V lost 4 bases to trimming and J lost 7 bases, with 8 bases between them. CDR3 size: 13 residues. In germline, CDR1 is LNHDA, CDR2 SQIVND (reference sequence). Here the CDR3 reads CASSTVPNSPLHF. The CDR3 DNA sequence: TGTGCCAGTAGTACGGTACCGAATTCACCCCTCCACTTT.

This chain connects TRBV5-1 to TRBJ2-2; D gene ambiguous. Germline V gives CDR1 SGHRS, CDR2 YFSETQ. The V gene lost 3 bases and the J gene lost 4 bases, with 10 bases spanning the gap. The CDR3 contains 14 residues. DNA of the CDR3: TGCGCCAGCAGCTACGACGGAACCACCGGGGAGCTGTTTTTT. It codes for CASSYDGTTGELFF. Combining the CDR3 with reference TRBV5-1 and TRBJ2-2 gives the whole variable domain KAGVTQTPRYLIKTRGQQVTLSCSPISGHRSVSWYQQTPGQGLQFLFEYFSETQRNKGNFPGRFSGRQFSNSRSEMNVSTLELGDSALYLCASSYDGTTGELFFGEGSRLTVL.

The genes are TRBV6-1 and TRBJ1-5, with TRBD1 as a possible D gene (6 bases). From germline, CDR1 is MNHNS and CDR2 SASEGT. The V and J ends lost 7 bases and 3 bases respectively, with 10 bases between them. The CDR3 length is 13 residues. The CDR3 nucleotides are TGTGCCAGCAAGGACAGTTCCAATCAGCCCCAGCATTTT. Translated, it gives CASKDSSNQPQHF.

The rearrangement joins TRBV29-1 to TRBJ1-5, with TRBD1 matching 10 bases. CDR1 SQVTM and CDR2 ANQGSEA come from the germline V gene. The ends lost 5 bases at V and 1 base at J; junction bases unmatched: 5. This CDR3 has 15 residues. CDR3 nucleotides: TGCAGCGTTCGCTGGACAGGGGGGAGCAATCAGCCCCAGCATTTT. Amino acids: CSVRWTGGSNQPQHF.

The rearrangement joins TRBV27 to TRBJ1-1; perhaps TRBD1 as D (6 bases). Germline CDR1 MNHEY, CDR2 SMNVEV (reference sequence). This CDR3 spans 14 amino acids. V dropped 7 bases and J dropped 0 bases, with 12 bases sitting between them. The CDR3 loop is CASKLQGMNTEAFF. The CDR3 bases are TGTGCCAGCAAGCTACAGGGCATGAACACTGAAGCTTTCTTT.

This chain joins TRBV25-1 and TRBJ1-3; D unresolved. CDR1 is MGHDK, CDR2 SYGVNS, per germline. The length of the CDR3 is 14 residues. V shed 3 bases and J shed 3 bases, with 9 bases lying between them. The CDR3 sequence: CASSEAGFGNTIYF. The DNA for the CDR3 is TGTGCCAGCAGTGAGGCAGGTTTTGGAAACACCATATATTTT.

This clone appeared a single time. The chain has TRBV18 and TRBJ2-3; D uncertain. The CDR3 consists of 14 residues. V dropped 0 bases and J dropped 0 bases, with 4 bases sitting between them. Per germline, CDR1 KGHSH and CDR2 LQKENI. The CDR3 region is CASSPPTSTDTQYF. CDR3 DNA: TGTGCCAGCTCACCACCGACTAGCACAGATACGCAGTATTTT.